The T cell receptor (beta chain) under discussion was sequenced for a study of CD8 T cells in Susac syndrome. V was shortened by 3 bases and J by 1 base, with 12 bases between the two germline ends. The germline V gene encodes CDR1 DFQATT and CDR2 SNEGSKA (reference sequence). This CDR3 comprises 14 residues. Reverse transcription used about 0.45 to 1 ug RNA and random hexamers. TCRdb redid the calling of the immunoSEQ multiplex PCR reads with MiXCR, one entry per CDR3 protein. The repertoire holds some 190,000 distinct CDR3 sequences, with about 94% as singletons. This chain connects TRBV20-1 to TRBJ1-2; D is unclear. The material sequenced was CD4+ T cells from PBMCs. The source is a human donor with Susac syndrome. The CDR3 DNA reads TGCAGTGCTAGTTCCCCCTTCGATAACTATGGCTACACCTTC. Amino acids: CSASSPFDNYGYTF.